Following are 25 T cell receptor beta chains from one sample sequenced in a study of cytomegalovirus exposure and HLA in healthy donors. Both 60 Vbeta primers and 13 Jbeta primers went into the PCR. Assay: immunoSEQ multiplex PCR; the TCRdb copy retains only in-frame clones and omits some. The listing records around 150,000 clones. Sequenced: PBMCs. These receptor sequences come from a woman aged 60 to 75 in good health and CMV-seronegative.

V gene TRBV18 combines with J gene TRBJ2-2, with D maybe TRBD2 (6 bases). Looked up from germline, CDR1 is KGHSH and CDR2 is LQKENI. Trimming pared 3 bases from V and 7 bases from J, leaving 18 bases between. The CDR3 runs to 16 residues. CDR3 sequence: CASSPAGTGFDGELFF. CDR3 DNA sequence: TGTGCCAGCTCACCGGCGGGGACTGGGTTTGACGGGGAGCTGTTTTTT.

V and J are TRBV5-4 and TRBJ2-7; 10 bases are a match to TRBD2. V shed 0 bases and J 0 bases; nucleotides not matched to a gene: 9. CDR1 and CDR2 from the germline V gene are SGHNT and YYREEE (reference sequence). There are 18 residues in the CDR3. CDR3 sequence: CASSLVVSAGGYSYEQYF. The CDR3 nucleotides read TGTGCCAGCAGCTTGGTGGTATCAGCGGGGGGGTACTCCTACGAGCAGTACTTC.

The chain is built from TRBV11-2 and TRBJ1-5; 9 bases are a match to TRBD1. With V trimmed by 3 bases and J by 4 bases, 4 bases remained unmatched. Germline lookup yields CDR1 SGHAT and CDR2 FQNNGV. The CDR3 extends over 15 amino acids. The CDR3 sequence is CASSLGQGRNQPQHF. CDR3 in DNA: TGTGCCAGCAGCTTGGGACAGGGTAGGAATCAGCCCCAGCATTTT.

The V gene is TRBV2, the J gene TRBJ1-2; no clear D gene. Trimming took 6 bases from V and 4 from J, leaving 18 bases between them. CDR3 length: 15 residues. Germline-derived CDR1 and CDR2 are SNHLY and FYNNEI. CDR3 amino acids: CASRLDEAPIYGYTF. CDR3 DNA: TGTGCCAGCAGACTAGATGAAGCTCCAATCTATGGCTACACCTTC. The full variable domain, its missing parts supplied by reference TRBV2 and TRBJ1-2, is EPEVTQTPSHQVTQMGQEVILRCVPISNHLYFYWYRQILGQKVEFLVSFYNNEISEKSEIFDDQFSVERPDGSNFTLKIRSTKLEDSAMYFCASRLDEAPIYGYTFGSGTRLTVV.

The J gene is TRBJ2-2, the V gene TRBV5-1; 9 nucleotides match TRBD2. The germline CDR1 and CDR2 sequences are SGHRS and YFSETQ. The CDR3 is 16 amino acids. J gave up 0 bases and V 1 base, and 1 base lay outside the gene matches. The CDR3 DNA is TGCGCCAGCAGCTTGCGACTAGCGGCGAACACCGGGGAGCTGTTTTTT. Protein sequence: CASSLRLAANTGELFF.

V is TRBV12-5 and J is TRBJ2-1; no clear D gene. Trimming left V 5 bases short and J 8 bases short, with 10 bases between. Germline CDR1 LGHNT, CDR2 FRNRAP. The CDR3 contains 12 residues. The DNA of the CDR3 is TGTGCTAGTGGTACGAGAGGTGATGAGCAGTTCTTC. Amino acid sequence: CASGTRGDEQFF.

The rearrangement joins TRBV5-1 to TRBJ2-5; no firm D call. The CDR3 contains 13 residues. Germline CDR1 reads SGHRS; CDR2 reads YFSETQ. Trimming took off 3 bases at V and 1 base at J, with 7 bases between the two ends. CDR3 in amino acids: CASSYSSQETQYF. The CDR3 nucleotides read TGCGCCAGCAGCTACAGCAGCCAAGAGACCCAGTACTTC. The full variable domain, its missing parts supplied by reference TRBV5-1 and TRBJ2-5, is KAGVTQTPRYLIKTRGQQVTLSCSPISGHRSVSWYQQTPGQGLQFLFEYFSETQRNKGNFPGRFSGRQFSNSRSEMNVSTLELGDSALYLCASSYSSQETQYFGPGTRLLVL.

The chain employs TRBV10-3 and TRBJ1-1; D call uncertain. CDR3 size: 11 residues. Trimming removed 10 bases from V and 1 base from J, with 7 bases in between. Germline CDR1 and CDR2: ENHRY and SYGVKD. The DNA of the CDR3 is TGTGCCACCACACGGAACACTGAAGCTTTCTTT. Encoded protein: CATTRNTEAFF.

This rearrangement joins TRBV5-4 to TRBJ2-5, with 14 bases identical to TRBD2. CDR3 length: 17 amino acids. The germline V gene has CDR1 SGHNT and CDR2 YYREEE (reference sequence). J gave up 4 bases and V 0 bases, and 5 bases lay outside the gene matches. As DNA, the CDR3 is TGTGCCAGCAGCTTGGGTGGACTAGCGGGAGGTGGAGAGACCCAGTACTTC. This gives the protein CASSLGGLAGGGETQYF.

The rearrangement uses TRBV7-9 and TRBJ1-4, with D possibly matching TRBD1 (6 bases). This CDR3 spans 14 amino acids. Deletions cut 4 bases from V and 8 bases from J, with 14 bases between. Germline CDR1 reads SEHNR; CDR2 reads FQNEAQ (reference sequence). CDR3 residues: CASSWGQKGEKLFF. DNA for the CDR3: TGTGCCAGCAGCTGGGGACAAAAAGGGGAAAAACTGTTTTTT.

The chain employs TRBV5-6 and TRBJ2-1; 9 bases agree with TRBD1. This CDR3 is built from 16 residues. Germline V gene sequence: CDR1 SGHDT, CDR2 YYEEEE. J was trimmed by 3 bases and V by 4 bases; bases with no gene match: 8. The CDR3 region is CASSRGTGSSYNEQFF. The DNA for the CDR3 is TGTGCCAGCAGCCGAGGGACAGGGAGTAGCTACAATGAGCAGTTCTTC.

The chain has TRBV7-9 and TRBJ2-3; TRBD2 matches 10 bases. Trimming took 3 bases from V and 0 from J; bases not matched to a gene: 0. CDR3 length: 15 amino acids. Looked up from germline, CDR1 is SEHNR and CDR2 is FQNEAQ (reference sequence). The CDR3 spells CASSLTSGSTDTQYF. CDR3 bases: TGTGCCAGCAGCTTGACTAGCGGGAGCACAGATACGCAGTATTTT.

The chain is built from TRBV2 and TRBJ2-5; D not certain. V dropped 1 base and J dropped 2 bases, with 8 bases sitting between them. The CDR3 runs 14 residues. Germline-derived CDR1 and CDR2 are SNHLY and FYNNEI. DNA of the CDR3: TGTGCCAGCAGTGAAGGGCAGACTCAAGAGACCCAGTACTTC. Encoded protein: CASSEGQTQETQYF.

The CDR3 bases are TGCGCCAGCAGGTCCGGGACAGGGGACTATGGCTACACCTTC. This encodes CASRSGTGDYGYTF. V usage is TRBV5-1 and J usage is TRBJ1-2; 10 bases agree with TRBD1. Germline loops: CDR1 SGHRS, CDR2 YFSETQ. The CDR3 sequence is 14 residues long. Trimming cost V 5 bases and J 3 bases; bases outside gene matches: 4.

The chain employs TRBV11-2 and TRBJ2-5; TRBD1 aligns across 7 bases. After removal of 2 bases from V and 4 bases from J, the junction contained 10 bases not matched to a gene. The germline V gene encodes CDR1 SGHAT and CDR2 FQNNGV. The CDR3 is made up of 16 amino acids. CDR3 nucleotide sequence: TGTGCCAGCAGCTTATTTGCAGGGGGTCTAGCAGAGACCCAGTACTTC. Residues: CASSLFAGGLAETQYF.

The rearrangement links TRBV7-6 to TRBJ2-7, with a tentative D call TRBD2 (5 bases). The germline CDR1 and CDR2 sequences are SGHVS and FNYEAQ. This CDR3 region has 14 residues. V lost 3 bases to trimming and J lost 6 bases, with 15 bases between them. The DNA of the CDR3 is TGTGCCAGCAGCTTGCTACTAGTCGCCAGCGAGCAGTACTTC. It encodes CASSLLLVASEQYF.

This rearrangement joins TRBV11-2 to TRBJ2-3, with a tentative D call TRBD2 (5 bases). V was cut by 5 bases and J by 1 base, with 10 bases left in between. Germline lookup yields CDR1 SGHAT and CDR2 FQNNGV. This CDR3 is 14 amino acids long. The CDR3 DNA reads TGTGCCAGCAGCCCTACCGGGGGCACAGATACGCAGTATTTT. Translating it yields CASSPTGGTDTQYF.

The rearrangement uses TRBV7-9 and TRBJ2-7; no firm D call. The CDR3 extends over 15 amino acids. Germline CDR1 and CDR2: SEHNR and FQNEAQ (reference sequence). The ends were cut back, 5 bases at V and 5 bases at J, with 19 bases in the middle. CDR3 sequence (DNA): TGTGCCAGCAGCACCCCAGTGGAGAGTCCCCACGAGCAGTACTTC. Amino acids: CASSTPVESPHEQYF.

The rearrangement links TRBV4-2 to TRBJ1-2; no reliable D call. Germline values: CDR1 LGHNA, CDR2 YNFKEQ. The CDR3 has 15 residues. The V end lost 1 base, the J end lost 3 bases, and 12 bases lay between the germline ends. The CDR3 loop is CASSQAVGEHYGYTF. The CDR3 DNA reads TGTGCCAGCAGCCAAGCGGTGGGCGAACACTATGGCTACACCTTC.

On this clone: At one boundary the junction diverges from the germline segment, which might be a read error. The genes are TRBV10-3 and TRBJ1-5, with 7 nucleotides matching TRBD1. CDR3 length: 14 amino acids. CDR1 is ENHRY and CDR2 is SYGVKD in the germline V gene. For the CDR3, the DNA is TGTGCCATCGGATCCAGACAGGGTCAATCAGCCCCAGCATTT. Protein: CAIGSRQGQSAPAF.

This chain links TRBV6-5 with TRBJ2-3; the D gene is possibly TRBD2 (6 bases). The length of the CDR3 is 12 residues. Trimming shortened V by 4 bases and J by 9 bases, and 11 bases separated the two germline ends. CDR1 and CDR2 from the germline V gene are MNHEY and SVGAGI. The CDR3 DNA is TGTGCCAGCAGTTCCGGACTATCCACGCAGTATTTT. This gives the protein CASSSGLSTQYF.

The chain has TRBV6-5 and TRBJ2-7, with a weak D call TRBD2 (5 bases). Trimming shortened V by 0 bases and J by 2 bases, and 11 bases separated the two germline ends. CDR1 and CDR2 (germline): MNHEY, SVGAGI. The CDR3 has 15 amino acids. The CDR3 is CASSYSPGNAYEQYF. CDR3 nucleotide sequence: TGTGCCAGCAGTTACTCGCCCGGGAATGCCTACGAGCAGTACTTC.

The chain employs TRBV25-1 and TRBJ1-6, with TRBD1 identical over 8 bases. V trimming: 6 bases; J trimming: 7 bases; junction bases outside the gene matches: 8. In germline, CDR1 is MGHDK, CDR2 SYGVNS. This CDR3 has 15 amino acids. CDR3 sequence: CASSSTDRENSPLHF. The CDR3, as DNA: TGTGCCAGCAGCTCAACGGACAGGGAAAATTCACCCCTCCACTTT. The full variable domain, rest sourced from reference TRBV25-1 and TRBJ1-6, is EADIYQTPRYLVIGTGKKITLECSQTMGHDKMYWYQQDPGMELHLIHYSYGVNSTEKGDLSSESTVSRIRTEHFPLTLESARPSHTSQYLCASSSTDRENSPLHFGNGTRLTVT.

The chain has TRBV18 and TRBJ1-1; D might be TRBD1 (5 bases). The CDR3 is 15 residues long. Germline assignment: CDR1 KGHSH and CDR2 LQKENI. Between the trimmed V and J ends, which lost 6 bases and 4 bases, there was a span of 18 bases. CDR3 nucleotide sequence: TGTGCCAGCTCCCCCTCGGGGGGAACGGTCACTGAAGCTTTCTTT. Encoded protein: CASSPSGGTVTEAFF.

The genes are TRBV5-6 and TRBJ2-2; perhaps TRBD2 as D (6 bases). This CDR3 has 16 residues. V was pared by 2 bases and J by 4 bases, with 15 bases between. The germline V gene encodes CDR1 SGHDT and CDR2 YYEEEE. CDR3 in amino acids: CASSFGTGVGTGELFF. CDR3 in DNA: TGTGCCAGCAGCTTTGGTACGGGAGTTGGCACCGGGGAGCTGTTTTTT.